A selection of T cell receptor beta chains follows, all from one sample in a study of shared clonotypes between healthy human individuals. Assay: immunoSEQ multiplex PCR; the TCRdb copy retains only in-frame clones and omits some. The sample holds about 680,000 clones, about 91% seen once. The sequencing input was naive CD8+ T cells sorted from blood. Every receptor here comes from a man younger than 45 in good health. CDR3s include the opening cysteine and the closing phenylalanine or tryptophan. D genes are given only for firm matches. Clone size is shown for a subset of rows, as once, few, many or a class of expanded clone.

cdr3_length: 15
j_call: TRBJ2-7
d_call: TRBD2
clone_size: -
v_call: TRBV4-1
cdr3_nt: TGCGCCAGCAGCTATAATAGCGGGAGGCCGGGGGAGCAGTACTTC
cdr3_aa: CASSYNSGRPGEQYF

cdr3_length: 16
j_call: TRBJ1-3
d_call: -
clone_size: once
v_call: TRBV7-8
cdr3_nt: TGTGCCAGCAGCTTATATTGGGCAGGGAAGGGAGACACCATATATTTT
cdr3_aa: CASSLYWAGKGDTIYF

cdr3_length: 16
j_call: TRBJ2-3
d_call: -
clone_size: -
v_call: TRBV7-9
cdr3_nt: TGTGCCAGCAGCTATACTACAGACTTTGGGGCCGATACGCAGTATTTT
cdr3_aa: CASSYTTDFGADTQYF

cdr3_length: 13
j_call: TRBJ1-1
d_call: TRBD1
clone_size: few
v_call: TRBV9
cdr3_nt: TGTGCCAGCAGCGCAGGGACAGTCAGTGAAGCTTTCTTT
cdr3_aa: CASSAGTVSEAFF

cdr3_length: 14
j_call: TRBJ2-7
d_call: TRBD1
clone_size: -
v_call: TRBV5-1
cdr3_nt: TGCGCCAGCAGCTTGGGGGACAGCTTCTACGAGCAGTACTTC
cdr3_aa: CASSLGDSFYEQYF

cdr3_length: 13
j_call: TRBJ2-3
d_call: -
clone_size: -
v_call: TRBV7-9
cdr3_nt: TGTGCCAGCAGCTTAGAGAACACAGATACGCAGTATTTT
cdr3_aa: CASSLENTDTQYF

cdr3_length: 17
j_call: TRBJ1-5
d_call: TRBD1
clone_size: -
v_call: TRBV11-2
cdr3_nt: TGTGCCAGCAGCTTAGGGGACAGCAACAGGGGGCATCAGCCCCAGCATTTT
cdr3_aa: CASSLGDSNRGHQPQHF

cdr3_length: 13
j_call: TRBJ2-7
d_call: -
clone_size: -
v_call: TRBV28
cdr3_nt: TGTGCCAGCAGTTTAGGGATCACGGCCGAGCAGTACTTC
cdr3_aa: CASSLGITAEQYF

cdr3_length: 13
j_call: TRBJ2-2
d_call: -
clone_size: few
v_call: TRBV7-9
cdr3_nt: TGTGCCAGCAGCTACGAGAGCACCGGGGAGCTGTTTTTT
cdr3_aa: CASSYESTGELFF

cdr3_length: 15
j_call: TRBJ2-5
d_call: TRBD1
clone_size: -
v_call: TRBV28
cdr3_nt: TGTGCCAGCAGTTCCGGGACAGGGTTTCAAGAGACCCAGTACTTC
cdr3_aa: CASSSGTGFQETQYF

cdr3_length: 16
j_call: TRBJ2-3
d_call: TRBD2
clone_size: few
v_call: TRBV19
cdr3_nt: TGTGCCAGTAGTCCAATTACCGGACTAGCGGGAGATACGCAGTATTTT
cdr3_aa: CASSPITGLAGDTQYF

cdr3_length: 16
j_call: TRBJ2-2
d_call: -
clone_size: -
v_call: TRBV2
cdr3_nt: TGTGCCAGCAGTGCCTCCTGGGACGCGAACACCGGGGAGCTGTTTTTT
cdr3_aa: CASSASWDANTGELFF

cdr3_length: 14
j_call: TRBJ2-7
d_call: -
clone_size: -
v_call: TRBV25-1
cdr3_nt: TGTGCCAGCAGTGAGTGGGGCCAGTCCTACGAGCAGTACTTC
cdr3_aa: CASSEWGQSYEQYF

cdr3_length: 14
j_call: TRBJ2-1
d_call: -
clone_size: -
v_call: TRBV4-3
cdr3_nt: TGCGCCAGCAGCCAAGATTGGCGAAAGAATGAGCAGTTCTTC
cdr3_aa: CASSQDWRKNEQFF

cdr3_length: 15
j_call: TRBJ2-7
d_call: TRBD1
clone_size: -
v_call: TRBV25-1
cdr3_nt: TGTGCCAGCAGCCCCGGGGGGACAGGGTCCTACGAGCAGTACTTC
cdr3_aa: CASSPGGTGSYEQYF

cdr3_length: 16
j_call: TRBJ2-1
d_call: -
clone_size: -
v_call: TRBV4-1
cdr3_nt: TGCGCCAGCAGCCAAGACCAGCCCATCTCCTACAATGAGCAGTTCTTC
cdr3_aa: CASSQDQPISYNEQFF

cdr3_length: 12
j_call: TRBJ1-1
d_call: -
clone_size: -
v_call: TRBV6-6
cdr3_nt: TGTGCCAGCAGCCTCCGGGGCACTGAAGCTTTCTTT
cdr3_aa: CASSLRGTEAFF

cdr3_length: 11
j_call: TRBJ2-7
d_call: -
clone_size: -
v_call: TRBV29-1
cdr3_nt: TGCAGCGCCGGACAGTCCTACGAGCAGTACTTC
cdr3_aa: CSAGQSYEQYF

cdr3_length: 19
j_call: TRBJ2-7
d_call: -
clone_size: -
v_call: TRBV21-1
cdr3_nt: TGTGCCAGCAGCAAAGCAAAAGACCCGGGACAGGAATACTCCTACGAGCAGTACTTC
cdr3_aa: CASSKAKDPGQEYSYEQYF

cdr3_length: 13
j_call: TRBJ2-1
d_call: TRBD2
clone_size: -
v_call: TRBV7-9
cdr3_nt: TGTGCCAGCAGCCTGGGACTAGATAATGAGCAGTTCTTC
cdr3_aa: CASSLGLDNEQFF

cdr3_length: 14
j_call: TRBJ1-1
d_call: TRBD1
clone_size: -
v_call: TRBV18
cdr3_nt: TGTGCCAGCTCACCGGGACAGGGGAACACTGAAGCTTTCTTT
cdr3_aa: CASSPGQGNTEAFF

cdr3_length: 12
j_call: TRBJ2-1
d_call: -
clone_size: -
v_call: TRBV5-1
cdr3_nt: TGCGCCAGCAGCTTGGGCCCGAATGAGCAGTTCTTC
cdr3_aa: CASSLGPNEQFF

cdr3_length: 15
j_call: TRBJ2-7
d_call: -
clone_size: -
v_call: TRBV6-1
cdr3_nt: TGTGCCAGCAGTGAGAGTTGGAGGGGAGGCTACGAGCAGTACTTC
cdr3_aa: CASSESWRGGYEQYF

cdr3_length: 15
j_call: TRBJ1-1
d_call: TRBD1
clone_size: -
v_call: TRBV4-1
cdr3_nt: TGCGCCAGCAGCCAAAGGGGACAGGGGAACACTGAAGCTTTCTTT
cdr3_aa: CASSQRGQGNTEAFF

cdr3_length: 15
j_call: TRBJ2-7
d_call: TRBD2
clone_size: -
v_call: TRBV28
cdr3_nt: TGTGCCAGCAGAGTTTTGGGGACTAGTCCGTACGAGCAGTACTTC
cdr3_aa: CASRVLGTSPYEQYF

cdr3_length: 15
j_call: TRBJ2-7
d_call: -
clone_size: -
v_call: TRBV6-6
cdr3_nt: TGTGCCAGCAGTATAACAACTGGAGGGTTCAACGAGCAGTACTTC
cdr3_aa: CASSITTGGFNEQYF